Each of the 21 T cell receptor beta chains below was sequenced from the same sample in a study of blood T cell repertoires in COVID-19. Assay used: immunoSEQ multiplex PCR; TCRdb lists only in-frame clones, some missing. The sample yields about 310,000 clones, around 87% seen once. The sample consisted of peripheral blood. The source of these receptors is a woman aged 50 to 60 who had recovered from COVID-19.

J is TRBJ1-2 and V is TRBV28; D might be TRBD1 (5 bases). The germline V gene encodes CDR1 MDHEN and CDR2 SYDVKM. The CDR3 contains 14 residues. The germline V and J ends were trimmed by 1 base and 8 bases, with 14 bases remaining between them. The CDR3 region has the DNA TGTGCCAGCAGTTTATTGCAGGGCGGAGAGGGCTACACCTTC. Translated, it gives CASSLLQGGEGYTF.

This chain connects TRBV15 to TRBJ1-5, with D unclear. The length of the CDR3 is 17 residues. Between the trimmed V and J ends, which lost 3 bases and 1 base, there was a span of 16 bases. Germline CDR1 and CDR2: LNHNV and YYDKDF (reference sequence). The CDR3 DNA is TGTGCCACCAGCAGGAGATCCGGGGTTGGGAGCAATCAGCCCCAGCATTTT. Its protein is CATSRRSGVGSNQPQHF.

The chain joins TRBV6-5 to TRBJ1-2; weak D call: TRBD1 (6 bases). In germline, CDR1 is MNHEY, CDR2 SVGAGI. V dropped 6 bases and J dropped 8 bases, with 13 bases sitting between them. There are 12 residues in the CDR3. The CDR3 sequence: CASRRGGDGYTF. CDR3 bases: TGTGCCAGCAGAAGGGGGGGCGACGGCTACACCTTC.

The rearrangement joins TRBV19 to TRBJ1-5, with D uncertain. The V end was cut by 2 bases, the J end by 2 bases, with 19 bases between. CDR1 and CDR2 from the germline V gene are LNHDA and SQIVND (reference sequence). This CDR3 has 18 residues. This chain's CDR3 is CASSIMMFGVGGNQPQHF. In nucleotides, the CDR3 is TGTGCCAGTAGTATAATGATGTTCGGGGTCGGGGGCAATCAGCCCCAGCATTTT.

The chain couples TRBV30 to TRBJ1-1, with D perhaps matching TRBD1 (5 bases). Between the trimmed V and J ends, which lost 2 bases and 8 bases, there was a span of 12 bases. Germline CDR1 GTSNPN, CDR2 SVGIG (reference sequence). The CDR3 consists of 12 residues. As DNA, the CDR3 is TGTGCCTGGAGTCTGGACAACTTCGAAGCTTTCTTT. This encodes CAWSLDNFEAFF.

The chain recombines TRBV7-2 with TRBJ2-1; 14 bases agree with TRBD2. Trimming at V came to 4 bases and at J to 9 bases, leaving 5 bases not matched to a gene. This CDR3 spans 15 amino acids. Germline loops: CDR1 SGHTA, CDR2 FQGNSA. In DNA form, the CDR3 reads TGTGCCAGCAGCTGGGGACTAGCGGGAGACGGTGAGCAGTTCTTC. Its translation: CASSWGLAGDGEQFF.

This clone was counted a few times. The chain combines TRBV2 with TRBJ1-1, with TRBD1 identical over 7 bases. V was pared by 7 bases and J by 0 bases, with 5 bases of the junction left unmatched. This CDR3 comprises 14 residues. Germline CDR1 is SNHLY and CDR2 is FYNNEI. CDR3 sequence (DNA): TGTGCCAGCACGGCCAGGGGGATGAACACTGAAGCTTTCTTT. Encoded protein: CASTARGMNTEAFF.

There are a few counts of this clone. The CDR3 sequence: CASRETGSTSTDTQYF. In nucleotides, the CDR3 is TGTGCCAGCAGGGAAACAGGGTCCACTAGCACAGATACGCAGTATTTT. The chain employs TRBV6-1 and TRBJ2-3; tentatively, D is TRBD1 (6 bases). Trimming removed 6 bases from V and 0 bases from J, with 16 bases in between. This CDR3 has 16 amino acids. Per germline, CDR1 MNHNS and CDR2 SASEGT.

This sequence joins TRBV13 and TRBJ1-2; no definite D call. The V and J ends lost 2 bases and 1 base respectively, with 11 bases between them. The length of the CDR3 is 15 residues. Germline CDR1 PRHDT, CDR2 FYEKMQ (reference sequence). CDR3 nucleotides: TGTGCCAGCAGCTTATCTGCAGTCCTTAACTATGGCTACACCTTC. It specifies CASSLSAVLNYGYTF.

The chain joins TRBV19 to TRBJ1-1; 9 nucleotides align to TRBD1. Germline values: CDR1 LNHDA, CDR2 SQIVND (reference sequence). The CDR3 has 15 residues. Losses at the gene ends were 5 bases for V and 1 base for J; bases not matched to a gene: 5. CDR3 nucleotides: TGTGCCAGTAGTCCTTTGGGACAGGGGAACACTGAAGCTTTCTTT. It yields the protein CASSPLGQGNTEAFF.

The rearrangement joins TRBV5-4 to TRBJ1-6, with D unclear. CDR1 is SGHNT and CDR2 is YYREEE in the germline V gene (reference sequence). Trimming removed 0 bases from V and 6 bases from J, with 16 bases in between. The CDR3 sequence is 17 residues long. This CDR3 is CASSLARGSGPNSPLHF. CDR3 nucleotide sequence: TGTGCCAGCAGCTTGGCCCGGGGTTCAGGTCCTAATTCACCCCTCCACTTT.

This clone was found many times. The chain uses TRBV7-2 and TRBJ1-5; 9 bases are shared with TRBD1. Germline CDR1 reads SGHTA; CDR2 reads FQGNSA. CDR3 length equals 15 residues. Losses at the gene ends were 3 bases for V and 6 bases for J; bases not matched to a gene: 6. The CDR3 protein is CASSFRTGVGQPQHF. Written as DNA, the CDR3 is TGTGCCAGCAGCTTCCGGACAGGGGTCGGTCAGCCCCAGCATTTT.

The chain carries TRBV9 and TRBJ1-1; tentatively, D is TRBD1 (6 bases). Germline V lookup: CDR1 SGDLS, CDR2 YYNGEE. The V end lost 2 bases, the J end lost 0 bases, and 11 bases lay between the germline ends. The CDR3 is 15 amino acids. The CDR3 DNA is TGTGCCAGCAGCGTCCTGACAGGTATGAACACTGAAGCTTTCTTT. Translation gives CASSVLTGMNTEAFF.

This sequence joins TRBV18 and TRBJ1-2; 9 bases align to TRBD1. This CDR3 is 15 amino acids long. The germline V gene encodes CDR1 KGHSH and CDR2 LQKENI. The V segment lost 3 bases and the J segment 2 bases; nucleotides outside the gene matches: 4. The DNA of the CDR3 is TGTGCCAGCTCACCCCGGACAGGGGAGAACTATGGCTACACCTTC. Translating it yields CASSPRTGENYGYTF.

The rearrangement links TRBV9 to TRBJ1-1, with D tentatively TRBD1 (6 bases). Trimming cost V 3 bases and J 7 bases, with 16 bases left between them. CDR3 length: 14 amino acids. Per germline, CDR1 SGDLS and CDR2 YYNGEE. The CDR3 protein is CASSGRDTKVEAFF. CDR3 nucleotide sequence: TGTGCCAGCAGCGGCCGGGACACTAAGGTTGAAGCTTTCTTT. Full variable domain (outside the CDR3, taken from reference TRBV9 and TRBJ1-1): DSGVTQTPKHLITATGQRVTLRCSPRSGDLSVYWYQQSLDQGLQFLIQYYNGEERAKGNILERFSAQQFPDLHSELNLSSLELGDSALYFCASSGRDTKVEAFFGQGTRLTVV.

This clone appeared once. The chain uses TRBV7-9 and TRBJ2-4; 7 positions agree with TRBD2. This CDR3 has 14 amino acids. Germline V lookup: CDR1 SEHNR, CDR2 FQNEAQ (reference sequence). V dropped 3 bases and J dropped 8; count of bases not matched to a gene: 7. The CDR3 DNA reads TGTGCCAGCAGCTTGGTGAGGGAGGGAGACATTCAGTACTTC. Translating gives CASSLVREGDIQYF.

The chain couples TRBV3-1 (or the pseudogene TRBV3-2) to TRBJ2-7; 13 bases match TRBD2. The V segment lost 0 bases and the J segment 5 bases; nucleotides outside the gene matches: 4. This CDR3 spans 16 amino acids. The germline CDR1 and CDR2 sequences are LGHDT and YNNKEL (reference sequence). The CDR3 sequence is CASSQDRTSGRNEQYF. In DNA, the CDR3 is TGTGCCAGCAGCCAAGATAGGACTAGCGGGAGAAACGAGCAGTACTTC.

This chain links TRBV11-2 with TRBJ1-1, with D possibly being TRBD1 (5 bases). This CDR3 spans 13 amino acids. Germline CDR1 SGHAT, CDR2 FQNNGV. Trimming shortened V by 0 bases and J by 8 bases, and 10 bases separated the two germline ends. The CDR3 protein is CASSLERGREAFF. DNA of the CDR3: TGTGCCAGCAGCTTAGAAAGGGGCAGGGAAGCTTTCTTT.

This clone was counted a single time. The DNA for the CDR3 is TGCAGCCGAAAACCGCAGGGACAGAACACCGGGGAGCTGTTTTTT. This translates into CSRKPQGQNTGELFF. The J gene is TRBJ2-2, the V gene TRBV29-1, with a possible D match to TRBD1 (6 bases). Trimming took off 8 bases at V and 1 base at J, with 17 bases between the two ends. Germline V gives CDR1 SQVTM, CDR2 ANQGSEA. The CDR3 is 15 residues long.

This clone appeared once. The J gene is TRBJ1-1, the V gene TRBV5-4; TRBD1 matches at 7 bases. Looked up from germline, CDR1 is SGHNT and CDR2 is YYREEE (reference sequence). This CDR3 has 14 residues. With 0 bases clipped from V and 7 bases from J, the junction kept 6 bases outside the gene matches. As DNA, the CDR3 is TGTGCCAGCAGCTTGGGGCAGGGGGTTTTTGAAGCTTTCTTT. Amino acid sequence: CASSLGQGVFEAFF.

The chain has TRBV5-8 and TRBJ1-1, with 9 nucleotides matching TRBD1. Germline V CDR1 and CDR2: SGHTS, YDEGEE. With 10 bases clipped from V and 4 bases from J, the junction kept 14 bases outside the gene matches. The length of the CDR3 is 15 residues. CDR3 nucleotides: TGTGCCGGGGGGGGACAGGGCCGTCGCGGCACTGAAGCTTTCTTT. This translates into CAGGGQGRRGTEAFF. Full variable domain (rest looked up from reference TRBV5-8 and TRBJ1-1): EAGVTQSPTHLIKTRGQQATLRCSPISGHTSVYWYQQALGLGLQFLLWYDEGEERNRGNFPPRFSGRQFPNYSSELNVNALELEDSALYLCAGGGQGRRGTEAFFGQGTRLTVV.